This entry is about one T cell receptor beta chain. Assay: immunoSEQ multiplex PCR; the TCRdb copy retains only in-frame clones and omits some. The sample has around 53,000 clones; more than 75% are singletons. This specimen comes from a study of blood T cell repertoires in COVID-19. The overall study: Samples of COVID-19 (acute and convalescent) were obtained from the United States, Italy and Spain.

This CDR3 has 16 residues. Per the germline V gene, CDR1 is SQVTM and CDR2 is ANQGSEA. J lost 0 bases, V lost 5 bases, and 5 bases had no gene match. Material for sequencing was peripheral blood. The origin of this receptor is a woman in her sixties with COVID-19, enrolled during active disease. V and J are TRBV29-1 and TRBJ2-3; TRBD2 aligns across 13 bases. The CDR3 region has the DNA TGCAGCGTTCAGGGACTAGCGGGGCCAAGCACAGATACGCAGTATTTT. This sequence encodes CSVQGLAGPSTDTQYF.